These 9 T cell receptor beta chains were sequenced from one sample in a study of blood T cell repertoires in COVID-19. Data came from immunoSEQ multiplex PCR; TCRdb stores just in-frame clones and leaves some out. Of 130,000 or so clones in the sample, approximately 87% are singletons; the top ten hold approximately 8.1%. Sequencing was done on a sample of peripheral blood. These receptors came from a man aged 50 to 59 with acute or convalescent COVID-19.

This sequence joins TRBV6-5 and TRBJ2-3, with TRBD2 identical over 8 bases. This CDR3 spans 14 amino acids. J lost 0 bases, V lost 5 bases, and 1 base had no gene match. Germline V lookup: CDR1 MNHEY, CDR2 SVGAGI. Written as DNA, the CDR3 is TGTGCCAGCAGTCGGGGGGGAAGCACAGATACGCAGTATTTT. Its protein is CASSRGGSTDTQYF.

The rearrangement uses TRBV6-5 and TRBJ2-7; no clear D gene. Germline-derived CDR1 and CDR2 are MNHEY and SVGAGI. V dropped 6 bases and J dropped 1 base, with 10 bases sitting between them. This CDR3 is built from 13 residues. As DNA, the CDR3 is TGTGCCAGCAGCTCTAGGATGTCCTACGAGCAGTACTTC. It yields the protein CASSSRMSYEQYF.

This rearrangement joins TRBV11-3 to TRBJ1-4; 9 bases fit TRBD1. In germline, CDR1 is SGHNT, CDR2 YENEEA. CDR3 length equals 14 residues. The V segment lost 3 bases and the J segment 8 bases; nucleotides outside the gene matches: 4. CDR3 in amino acids: CASSFIGQGEKLFF. CDR3 nucleotides: TGTGCCAGCAGCTTCATTGGACAGGGGGAAAAACTGTTTTTT. The variable domain in full, completed from reference TRBV11-3 and TRBJ1-4, reads EAGVVQSPRYKIIEKKQPVAFWCNPISGHNTLYWYLQNLGQGPELLIRYENEEAVDDSQLPKDRFSAERLKGVDSTLKIQPAELGDSAVYLCASSFIGQGEKLFFGSGTQLSVL.

The chain joins TRBV5-1 to TRBJ2-7; 8 positions agree with TRBD1. This CDR3 comprises 16 residues. Germline V gene data show CDR1 as SGHRS and CDR2 as YFSETQ. Trimming cost V 0 bases and J 0 bases; bases outside gene matches: 5. The CDR3 spells CASSLVVTGVSYEQYF. The CDR3 DNA reads as TGCGCCAGCAGCTTGGTCGTGACAGGGGTCTCCTACGAGCAGTACTTC.

J is TRBJ2-7 and V is TRBV3-1 (or the pseudogene TRBV3-2); tentative D call: TRBD1 (5 bases). CDR1 LGHDT and CDR2 YNNKEL come from the germline V gene (reference sequence). The CDR3 length is 14 residues. V dropped 4 bases and J dropped 6 bases, with 16 bases sitting between them. CDR3 sequence: CASSPGQGRAEQYF. The CDR3 DNA is TGTGCCAGCAGCCCCGGCCAGGGTAGAGCCGAGCAGTACTTC.

This chain connects TRBV4-3 to TRBJ2-1; D might be TRBD2 (6 bases). V was shortened by 0 bases and J by 6 bases, with 12 bases between the two germline ends. This CDR3 contains 15 residues. Germline lookup yields CDR1 LGHNA and CDR2 YSLEER. The CDR3 sequence is CASSQDQGGGNEQFF. The CDR3 DNA reads TGCGCCAGCAGCCAAGACCAGGGAGGAGGCAATGAGCAGTTCTTC.

V is TRBV12-3 or TRBV12-4 and J is TRBJ1-1; 8 bases are shared with TRBD1. Losses at the gene ends were 0 bases for V and 8 bases for J; bases not matched to a gene: 2. The CDR3 totals 13 residues. The CDR3 spells CASSLADRVEAFF. The CDR3 DNA reads as TGTGCCAGCAGTTTAGCGGACAGGGTAGAAGCTTTCTTT.

This clone was observed a handful of times. The chain uses TRBV21-1 and TRBJ1-2; TRBD1, the D gene given by the table, was not confirmed from the DNA. TRBV21-1 is given as a pseudogene. The CDR3 runs to 16 residues. The CDR3 nucleotides read TGTGCCAGCAGCGCTTCAACAGGGACCCGGCCGAGTGGCTACACCTTC. It yields the protein CASSASTGTRPSGYTF.

The chain recombines TRBV27 with TRBJ1-4, with D possibly TRBD1 on 5 matching bases. The CDR3 extends over 14 amino acids. Germline loops: CDR1 MNHEY, CDR2 SMNVEV (reference sequence). Trimming cost V 2 bases and J 2 bases, with 6 bases left between them. In nucleotides, the CDR3 is TGTGCCAGCAGTTTAGGGGGGACTAATGAAAAACTGTTTTTT. Protein: CASSLGGTNEKLFF.